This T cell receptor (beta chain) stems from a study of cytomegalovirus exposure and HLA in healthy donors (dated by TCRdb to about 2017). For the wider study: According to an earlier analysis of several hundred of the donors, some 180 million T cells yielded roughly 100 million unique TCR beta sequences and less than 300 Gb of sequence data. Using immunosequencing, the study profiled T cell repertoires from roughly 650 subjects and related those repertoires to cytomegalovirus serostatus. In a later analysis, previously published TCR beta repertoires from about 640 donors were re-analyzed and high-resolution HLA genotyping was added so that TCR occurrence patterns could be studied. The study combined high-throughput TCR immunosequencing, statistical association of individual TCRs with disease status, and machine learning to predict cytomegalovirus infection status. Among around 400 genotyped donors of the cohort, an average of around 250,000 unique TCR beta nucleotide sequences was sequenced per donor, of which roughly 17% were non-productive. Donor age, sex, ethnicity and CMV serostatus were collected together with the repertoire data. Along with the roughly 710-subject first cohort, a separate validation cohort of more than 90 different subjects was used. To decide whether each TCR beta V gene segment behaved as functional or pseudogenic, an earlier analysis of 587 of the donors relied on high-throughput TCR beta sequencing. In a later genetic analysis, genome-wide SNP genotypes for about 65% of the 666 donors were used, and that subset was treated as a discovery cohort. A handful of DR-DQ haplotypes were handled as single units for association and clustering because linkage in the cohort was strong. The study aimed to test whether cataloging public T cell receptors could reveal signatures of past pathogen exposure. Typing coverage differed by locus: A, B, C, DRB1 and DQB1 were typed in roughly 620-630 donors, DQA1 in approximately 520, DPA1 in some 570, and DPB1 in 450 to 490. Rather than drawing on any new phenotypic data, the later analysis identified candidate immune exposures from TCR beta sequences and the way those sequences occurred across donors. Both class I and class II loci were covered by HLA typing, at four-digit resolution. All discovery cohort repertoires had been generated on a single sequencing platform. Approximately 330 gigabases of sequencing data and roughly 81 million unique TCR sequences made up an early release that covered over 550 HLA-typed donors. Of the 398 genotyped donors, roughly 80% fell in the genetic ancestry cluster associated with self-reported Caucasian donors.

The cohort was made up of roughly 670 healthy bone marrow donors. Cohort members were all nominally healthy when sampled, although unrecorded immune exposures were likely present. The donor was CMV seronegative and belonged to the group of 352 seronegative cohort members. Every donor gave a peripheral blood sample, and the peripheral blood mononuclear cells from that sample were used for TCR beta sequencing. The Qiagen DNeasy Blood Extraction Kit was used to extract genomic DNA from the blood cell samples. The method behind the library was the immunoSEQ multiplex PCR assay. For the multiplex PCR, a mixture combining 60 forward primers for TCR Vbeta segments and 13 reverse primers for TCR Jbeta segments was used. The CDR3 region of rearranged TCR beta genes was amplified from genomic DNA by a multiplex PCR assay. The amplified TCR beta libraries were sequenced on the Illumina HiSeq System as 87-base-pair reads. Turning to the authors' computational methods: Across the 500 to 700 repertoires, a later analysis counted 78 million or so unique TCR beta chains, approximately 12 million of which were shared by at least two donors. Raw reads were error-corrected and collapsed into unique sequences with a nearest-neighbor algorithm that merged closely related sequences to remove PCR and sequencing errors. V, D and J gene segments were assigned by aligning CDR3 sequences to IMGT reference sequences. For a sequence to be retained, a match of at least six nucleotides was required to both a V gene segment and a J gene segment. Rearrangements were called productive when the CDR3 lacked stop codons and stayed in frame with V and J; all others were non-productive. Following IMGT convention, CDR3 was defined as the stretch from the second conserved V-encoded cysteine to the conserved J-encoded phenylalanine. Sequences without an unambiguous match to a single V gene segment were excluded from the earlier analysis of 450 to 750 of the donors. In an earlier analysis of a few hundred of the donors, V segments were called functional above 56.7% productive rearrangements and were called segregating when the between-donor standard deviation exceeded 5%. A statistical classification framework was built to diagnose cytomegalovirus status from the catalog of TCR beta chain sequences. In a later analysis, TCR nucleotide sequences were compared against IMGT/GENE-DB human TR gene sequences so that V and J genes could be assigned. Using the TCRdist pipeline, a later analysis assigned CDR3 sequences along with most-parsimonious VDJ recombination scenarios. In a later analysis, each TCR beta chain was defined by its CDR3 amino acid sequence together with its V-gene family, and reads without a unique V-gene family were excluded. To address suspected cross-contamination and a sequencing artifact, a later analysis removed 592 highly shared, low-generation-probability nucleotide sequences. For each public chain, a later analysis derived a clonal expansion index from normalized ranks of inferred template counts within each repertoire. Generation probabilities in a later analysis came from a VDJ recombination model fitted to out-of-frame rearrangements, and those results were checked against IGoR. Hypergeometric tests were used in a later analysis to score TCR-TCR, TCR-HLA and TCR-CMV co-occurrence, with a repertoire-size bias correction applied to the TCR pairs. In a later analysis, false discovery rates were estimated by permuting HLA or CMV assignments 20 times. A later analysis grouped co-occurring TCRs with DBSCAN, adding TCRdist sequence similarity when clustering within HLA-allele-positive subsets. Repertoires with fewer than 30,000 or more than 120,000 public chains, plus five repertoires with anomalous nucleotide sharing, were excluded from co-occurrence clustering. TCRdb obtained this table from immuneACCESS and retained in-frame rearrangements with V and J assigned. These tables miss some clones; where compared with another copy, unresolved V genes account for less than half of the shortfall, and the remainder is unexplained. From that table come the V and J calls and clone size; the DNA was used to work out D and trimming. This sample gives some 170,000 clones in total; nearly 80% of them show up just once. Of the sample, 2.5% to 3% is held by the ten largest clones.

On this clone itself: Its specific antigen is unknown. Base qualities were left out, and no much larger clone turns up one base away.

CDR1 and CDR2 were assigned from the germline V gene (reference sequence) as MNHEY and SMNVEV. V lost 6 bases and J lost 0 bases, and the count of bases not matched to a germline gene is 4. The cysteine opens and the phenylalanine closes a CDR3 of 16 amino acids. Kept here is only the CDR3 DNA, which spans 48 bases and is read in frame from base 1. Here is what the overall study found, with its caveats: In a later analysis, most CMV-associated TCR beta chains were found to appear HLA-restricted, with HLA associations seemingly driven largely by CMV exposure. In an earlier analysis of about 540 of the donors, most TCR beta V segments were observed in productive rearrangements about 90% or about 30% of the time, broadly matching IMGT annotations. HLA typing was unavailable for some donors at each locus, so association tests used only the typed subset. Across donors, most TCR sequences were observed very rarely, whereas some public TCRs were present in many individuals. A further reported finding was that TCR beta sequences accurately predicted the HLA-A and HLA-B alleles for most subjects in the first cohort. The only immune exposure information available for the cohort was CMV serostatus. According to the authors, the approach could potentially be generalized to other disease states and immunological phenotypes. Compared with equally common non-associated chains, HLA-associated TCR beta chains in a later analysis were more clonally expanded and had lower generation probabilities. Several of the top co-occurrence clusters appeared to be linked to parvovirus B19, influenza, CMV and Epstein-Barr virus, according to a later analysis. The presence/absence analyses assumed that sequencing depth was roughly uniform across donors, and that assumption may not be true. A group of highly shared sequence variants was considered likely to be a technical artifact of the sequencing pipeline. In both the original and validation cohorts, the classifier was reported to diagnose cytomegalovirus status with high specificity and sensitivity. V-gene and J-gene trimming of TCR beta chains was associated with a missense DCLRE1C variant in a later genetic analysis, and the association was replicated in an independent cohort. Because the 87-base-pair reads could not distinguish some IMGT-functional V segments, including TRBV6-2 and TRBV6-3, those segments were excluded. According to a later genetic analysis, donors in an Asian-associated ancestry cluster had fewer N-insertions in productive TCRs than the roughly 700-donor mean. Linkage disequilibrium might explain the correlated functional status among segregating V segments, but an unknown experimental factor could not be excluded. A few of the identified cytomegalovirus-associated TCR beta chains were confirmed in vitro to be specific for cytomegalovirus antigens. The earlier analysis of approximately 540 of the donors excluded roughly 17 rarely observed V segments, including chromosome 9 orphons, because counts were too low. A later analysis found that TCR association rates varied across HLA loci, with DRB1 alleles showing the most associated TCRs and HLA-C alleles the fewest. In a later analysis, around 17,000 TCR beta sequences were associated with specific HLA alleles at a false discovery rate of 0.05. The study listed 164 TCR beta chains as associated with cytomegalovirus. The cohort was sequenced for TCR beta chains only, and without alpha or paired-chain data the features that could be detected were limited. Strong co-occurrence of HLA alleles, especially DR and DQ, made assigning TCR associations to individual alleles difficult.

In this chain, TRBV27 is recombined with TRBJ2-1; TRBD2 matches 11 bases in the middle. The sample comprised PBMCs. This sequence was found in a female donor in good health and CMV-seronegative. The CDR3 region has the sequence CASRNLAGGSYNEQFF. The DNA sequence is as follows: TGTGCCAGCAGGAATCTAGCGGGAGGCTCCTACAATGAGCAGTTCTTC.